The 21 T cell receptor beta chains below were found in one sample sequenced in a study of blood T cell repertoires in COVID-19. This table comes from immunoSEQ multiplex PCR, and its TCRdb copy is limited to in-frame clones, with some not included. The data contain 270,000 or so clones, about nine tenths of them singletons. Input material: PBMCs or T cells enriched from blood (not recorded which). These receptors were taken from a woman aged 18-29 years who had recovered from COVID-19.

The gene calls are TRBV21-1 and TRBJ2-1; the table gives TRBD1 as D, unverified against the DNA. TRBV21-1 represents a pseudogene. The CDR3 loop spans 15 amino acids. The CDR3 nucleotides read TGTGCCAGCAGCCCCCCTGACAATAAGCACAATGAGCAGTTCTTC. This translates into CASSPPDNKHNEQFF.

CDR3 DNA: TGTGCCAGCAGCTTAAGTCGTCTAGCGGGATACCGGGAGCAGTTCTTC. Its translation is CASSLSRLAGYREQFF. The V gene is TRBV7-8, the J gene TRBJ2-1; TRBD2 matches at 9 bases. The J segment lost 10 bases and the V segment lost 2 bases, leaving 12 bases of the junction unmatched. Germline V gene data show CDR1 as SGHVS and CDR2 as FQNEAQ. The CDR3 has 16 residues.

The CDR3 loop is CAWSKGAAYEQYF. The CDR3 nucleotides read TGTGCCTGGAGTAAAGGAGCTGCTTACGAGCAGTACTTC. The V call is TRBV30, the J call TRBJ2-7; no firm D call. The CDR3 loop spans 13 amino acids. The ends were cut back, 2 bases at V and 4 bases at J, with 12 bases in the middle. The germline gives CDR1 GTSNPN, CDR2 SVGIG (reference sequence).

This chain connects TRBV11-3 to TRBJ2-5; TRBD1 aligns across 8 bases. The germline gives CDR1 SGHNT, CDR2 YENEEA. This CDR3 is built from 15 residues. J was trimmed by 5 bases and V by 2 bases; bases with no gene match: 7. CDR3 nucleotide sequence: TGTGCCAGCAGCTTAACACAGGGGGTCGGGGAGACCCAGTACTTC. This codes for CASSLTQGVGETQYF. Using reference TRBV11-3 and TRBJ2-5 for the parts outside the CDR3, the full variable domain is EAGVVQSPRYKIIEKKQPVAFWCNPISGHNTLYWYLQNLGQGPELLIRYENEEAVDDSQLPKDRFSAERLKGVDSTLKIQPAELGDSAVYLCASSLTQGVGETQYFGPGTRLLVL.

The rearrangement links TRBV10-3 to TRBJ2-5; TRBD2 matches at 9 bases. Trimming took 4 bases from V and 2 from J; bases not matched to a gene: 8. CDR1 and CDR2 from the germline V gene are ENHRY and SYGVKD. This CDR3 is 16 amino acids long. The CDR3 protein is CAISGGLAGTQETQYF. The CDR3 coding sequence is TGTGCCATCAGTGGTGGGCTAGCGGGGACTCAAGAGACCCAGTACTTC.

CDR3 coding DNA: TGCGCCAGCGAGGACTTTCGGGAGACCCAGTACTTC. Its translation is CASEDFRETQYF. The chain recombines TRBV4-1 with TRBJ2-5; possibly TRBD2 for D (5 bases). The CDR3 runs 12 residues. Trimming took off 8 bases at V and 5 bases at J, with 12 bases between the two ends. Germline CDR1 and CDR2: MGHRA and YSYEKL.

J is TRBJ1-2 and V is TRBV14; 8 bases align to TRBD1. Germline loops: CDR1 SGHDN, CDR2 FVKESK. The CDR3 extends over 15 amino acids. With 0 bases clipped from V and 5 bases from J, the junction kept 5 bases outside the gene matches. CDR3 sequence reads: CASSQDQTGVYGYTF. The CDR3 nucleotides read TGTGCCAGCAGCCAAGACCAGACAGGGGTGTATGGCTACACCTTC.

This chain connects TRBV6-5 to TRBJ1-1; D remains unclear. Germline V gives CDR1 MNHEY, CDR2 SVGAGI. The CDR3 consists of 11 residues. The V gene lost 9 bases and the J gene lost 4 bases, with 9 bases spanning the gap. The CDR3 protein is CARGSGTEAFF. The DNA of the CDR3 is TGTGCCAGAGGGAGTGGCACTGAAGCTTTCTTT.

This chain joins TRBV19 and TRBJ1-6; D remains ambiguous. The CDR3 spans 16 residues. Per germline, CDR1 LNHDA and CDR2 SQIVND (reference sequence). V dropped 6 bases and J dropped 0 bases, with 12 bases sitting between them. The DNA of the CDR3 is TGTGCCAGTAGCTCCCGGGGAGTCTCCTATAATTCACCCCTCCACTTT. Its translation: CASSSRGVSYNSPLHF.

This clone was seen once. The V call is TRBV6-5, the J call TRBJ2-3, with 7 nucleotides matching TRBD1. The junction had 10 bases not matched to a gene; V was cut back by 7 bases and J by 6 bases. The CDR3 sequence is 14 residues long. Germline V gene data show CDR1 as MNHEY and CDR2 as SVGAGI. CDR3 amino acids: CASTNRGRVDTQYF. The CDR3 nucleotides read TGTGCCAGCACCAACAGGGGCCGGGTCGATACGCAGTATTTT.

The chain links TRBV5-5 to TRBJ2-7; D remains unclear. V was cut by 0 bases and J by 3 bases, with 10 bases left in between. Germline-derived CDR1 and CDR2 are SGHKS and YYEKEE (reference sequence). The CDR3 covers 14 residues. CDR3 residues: CASSLAANNYEQYF. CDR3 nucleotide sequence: TGTGCCAGCAGCTTGGCAGCGAACAACTACGAGCAGTACTTC.

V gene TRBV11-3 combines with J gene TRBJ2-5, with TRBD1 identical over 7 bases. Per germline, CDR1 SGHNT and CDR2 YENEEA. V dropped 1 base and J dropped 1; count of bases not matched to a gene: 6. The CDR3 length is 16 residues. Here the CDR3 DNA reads TGTGCCAGCAGCTTAGCCGGGACAGAGAGCCAAGAGACCCAGTACTTC. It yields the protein CASSLAGTESQETQYF.

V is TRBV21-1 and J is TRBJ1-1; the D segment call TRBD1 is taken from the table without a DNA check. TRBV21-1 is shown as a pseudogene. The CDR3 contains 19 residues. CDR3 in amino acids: CASSKMKKGQRGGYTEAFF. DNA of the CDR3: TGTGCCAGCAGCAAAATGAAAAAGGGACAGCGAGGCGGGTACACTGAAGCTTTCTTT.

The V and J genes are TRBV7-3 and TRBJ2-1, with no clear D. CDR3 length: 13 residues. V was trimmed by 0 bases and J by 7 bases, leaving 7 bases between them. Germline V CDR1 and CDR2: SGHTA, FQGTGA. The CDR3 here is CASSLTRSNEQFF. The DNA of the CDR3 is TGTGCCAGCAGCTTAACGAGATCGAATGAGCAGTTCTTC. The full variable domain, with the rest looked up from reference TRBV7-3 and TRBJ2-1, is GAGVSQTPSNKVTEKGKYVELRCDPISGHTALYWYRQSLGQGPEFLIYFQGTGAADDSGLPNDRFFAVRPEGSVSTLKIQRTERGDSAVYLCASSLTRSNEQFFGPGTRLTVL.

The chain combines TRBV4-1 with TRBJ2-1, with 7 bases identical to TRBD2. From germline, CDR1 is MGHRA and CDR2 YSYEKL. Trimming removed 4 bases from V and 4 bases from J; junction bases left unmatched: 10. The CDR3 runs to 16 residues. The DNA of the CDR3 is TGCGCCAGCAGCCTGACACGGGACTACCTTTACAATGAGCAGTTCTTC. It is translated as CASSLTRDYLYNEQFF.

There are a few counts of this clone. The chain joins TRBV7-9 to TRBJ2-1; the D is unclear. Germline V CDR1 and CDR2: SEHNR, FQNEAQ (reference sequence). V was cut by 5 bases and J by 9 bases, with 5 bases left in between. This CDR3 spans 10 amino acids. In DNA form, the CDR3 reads TGTGCCAGCAGCCGCGGTGAGCAGTTCTTC. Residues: CASSRGEQFF.

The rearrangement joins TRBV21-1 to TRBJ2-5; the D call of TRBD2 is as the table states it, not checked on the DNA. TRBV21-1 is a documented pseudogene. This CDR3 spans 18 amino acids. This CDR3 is CASSTTRPGGSREETQYF. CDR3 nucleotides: TGTGCCAGCAGCACAACCCGGCCAGGTGGGAGTAGGGAAGAGACCCAGTACTTC.

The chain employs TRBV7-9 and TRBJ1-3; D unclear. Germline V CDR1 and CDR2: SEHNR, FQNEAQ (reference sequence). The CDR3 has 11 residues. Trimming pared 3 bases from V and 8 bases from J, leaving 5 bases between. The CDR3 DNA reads TGTGCCAGCAGCTTCAGTGACACCATATATTTT. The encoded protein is CASSFSDTIYF.

The CDR3 is CASSFLGAKSPLHF. The CDR3 bases are TGTGCCAGCAGTTTTCTGGGGGCGAAATCACCCCTCCACTTT. The gene calls are TRBV27 and TRBJ1-6; tentative D call: TRBD1 (6 bases). CDR1 and CDR2 from the germline V gene are MNHEY and SMNVEV (reference sequence). V gave up 3 bases and J gave up 10 bases, with 13 bases separating them. This CDR3 region has 14 residues.

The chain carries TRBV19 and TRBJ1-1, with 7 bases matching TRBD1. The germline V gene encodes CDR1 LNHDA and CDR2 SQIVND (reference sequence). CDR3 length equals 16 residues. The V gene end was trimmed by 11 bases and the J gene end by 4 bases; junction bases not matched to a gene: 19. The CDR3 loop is CASKLQEGAPGTEAFF. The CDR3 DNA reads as TGTGCCTCTAAGTTACAGGAGGGGGCGCCGGGCACTGAAGCTTTCTTT.

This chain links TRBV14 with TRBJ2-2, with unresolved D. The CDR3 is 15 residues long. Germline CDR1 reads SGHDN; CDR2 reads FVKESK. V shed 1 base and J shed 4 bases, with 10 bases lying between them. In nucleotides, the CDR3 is TGTGCCAGCAGCCAAGCAAGTAGCTTCACCGGGGAGCTGTTTTTT. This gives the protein CASSQASSFTGELFF.